This TCR beta chain appears in the sequencing data of a study of shared clonotypes between healthy human individuals. For this clone: At the DNA level, this CDR3 is encoded by other sequences in the same sample as well.

Unmatched junction bases numbered 4, after V lost 6 bases and J lost 4 bases. Germline-derived CDR1 and CDR2 are SQVTM and ANQGSEA. The CDR3 spans 12 residues. Clones were sequenced by immunoSEQ multiplex PCR, and TCRdb holds only the in-frame ones, with some missing. The profile covers 2,500,000 or so clones, with around 90% appearing a single time and 0.3% to 0.4% taken by the ten largest. The chain couples TRBV29-1 to TRBJ2-5, with 8 bases identical to TRBD1. The sequenced sample consisted of naive CD4+ T cells from PBMCs. The subset is: CD45RA+ positively selected. This receptor was taken from a young man in good health. Some clones in this sample may be carry-over from other donors' samples. The DNA for the CDR3 is TGCAGCGTAACACAGGGGGTAGAGACCCAGTACTTC. Its translation: CSVTQGVETQYF.